These 17 T cell receptor beta chains were sequenced from one sample in a study of T-cell reconstitution after alpha-beta-depleted transplantation in children. The library targeted TCRbeta and was prepared with unique molecular identifiers. TCRdb re-derived calls from the PCR reads in MiXCR, one entry per CDR3 protein. The sample holds some 550,000 distinct CDR3 sequences; under 30% are singletons and the top ten take 12% to 15%. This material consisted of PBMCs, mostly from graft donor cells, taken 360 days after TCRalphabeta/CD19-depleted stem cell transplant. The receptors here all came from a boy under two years old who had a stem cell transplant for acute myeloid leukemia, so the T cells may come from the graft donor.

The rearrangement uses TRBV29-1 and TRBJ2-1; possibly TRBD1 or TRBD2 for D (5 bases each). V dropped 7 bases and J dropped 7 bases, with 17 bases sitting between them. This CDR3 comprises 13 residues. Germline CDR1 SQVTM, CDR2 ANQGSEA. The CDR3 region is CSAQLGWGNEQFF. The CDR3 region has the DNA TGCAGCGCCCAGCTGGGATGGGGGAATGAGCAGTTCTTC.

Only a few counts were recorded for this clonotype. The V call is TRBV20-1, the J call TRBJ1-2; 7 bases are shared with TRBD1. From germline, CDR1 is DFQATT and CDR2 SNEGSKA (reference sequence). This CDR3 region has 14 residues. V was pared by 6 bases and J by 4 bases, with 11 bases of the junction left unmatched. The DNA of the CDR3 is TGCAGTGCCTCGACAGGGCTGTTTACCTATGGCTACACCTTC. Translating gives CSASTGLFTYGYTF.

The J gene is TRBJ2-3, the V gene TRBV5-1, with D maybe TRBD2 (6 bases). The CDR3 is 13 residues long. The ends were cut back, 7 bases at V and 0 bases at J, with 9 bases in the middle. In germline, CDR1 is SGHRS, CDR2 YFSETQ. CDR3: CASGDLSTDTQYF. In DNA form, the CDR3 reads TGCGCCAGCGGGGACTTAAGCACAGATACGCAGTATTTT. Drawing the rest from reference TRBV5-1 and TRBJ2-3, the complete variable domain is KAGVTQTPRYLIKTRGQQVTLSCSPISGHRSVSWYQQTPGQGLQFLFEYFSETQRNKGNFPGRFSGRQFSNSRSEMNVSTLELGDSALYLCASGDLSTDTQYFGPGTRLTVL.

This clonotype was seen a few times. The rearrangement uses TRBV20-1 and TRBJ2-1, with 11 bases matching TRBD1. The CDR3 length is 15 residues. The V gene's germline CDR1 is DFQATT and CDR2 SNEGSKA (reference sequence). Losses at the gene ends were 6 bases for V and 1 base for J; bases not matched to a gene: 5. CDR3 loop: CSAPGTGGSYNEQFF. The CDR3 coding sequence is TGCAGTGCACCCGGGACAGGGGGGTCCTACAATGAGCAGTTCTTC.

This clonotype has ten or more counts. V usage is TRBV4-2 and J usage is TRBJ2-5, with D tentatively TRBD1 or TRBD2 (5 bases each). CDR3 size: 15 residues. V dropped 0 bases and J dropped 2 bases, with 10 bases sitting between them. Germline lookup yields CDR1 LGHNA and CDR2 YNFKEQ. The CDR3 DNA reads TGTGCCAGCAGCCAAGACCGGGACGGACAAGAGACCCAGTACTTC. It yields the protein CASSQDRDGQETQYF.

The chain is built from TRBV7-3 and TRBJ1-1, with no clear D. The germline V gene has CDR1 SGHTA and CDR2 FQGTGA. The CDR3 sequence is 12 residues long. Trimming pared 1 base from V and 5 bases from J, leaving 5 bases between. The CDR3 spells CASSLKETEAFF. The CDR3, as DNA: TGTGCCAGCAGCTTAAAGGAGACTGAAGCTTTCTTT.

This chain uses TRBV15 with TRBJ2-3; D is undetermined. With 0 bases removed from V and 4 bases from J, the gap between germline ends came to 8 bases. Germline values: CDR1 LNHNV, CDR2 YYDKDF (reference sequence). This CDR3 contains 14 residues. The CDR3 protein is CATSRDPLADTQYF. The CDR3 DNA follows: TGTGCCACCAGCAGAGACCCCTTGGCAGATACGCAGTATTTT. Filled out from reference TRBV15 and TRBJ2-3, the complete variable domain reads DAMVIQNPRYQVTQFGKPVTLSCSQTLNHNVMYWYQQKSSQAPKLLFHYYDKDFNNEADTPDNFQSRRPNTSFCFLDIRSPGLGDTAMYLCATSRDPLADTQYFGPGTRLTVL.

This clonotype was recorded at least ten times. V gene TRBV7-2 combines with J gene TRBJ2-7; 8 nucleotides match TRBD2. The CDR3 spans 16 residues. Germline V gene lookup returns CDR1 SGHTA and CDR2 FQGNSA. With 1 base clipped from V and 2 bases from J, the junction kept 7 bases outside the gene matches. The CDR3 DNA is TGTGCCAGCAGCTTAGGGGAGCGGGGGACCCCCTACGAGCAGTACTTC. This sequence encodes CASSLGERGTPYEQYF.

This clonotype was seen more than once but under ten times. This chain uses TRBV27 with TRBJ2-2; 9 nucleotides line up with TRBD2. The V gene end was trimmed by 6 bases and the J gene end by 4 bases; junction bases not matched to a gene: 6. The CDR3 sequence is 15 residues long. CDR1 MNHEY and CDR2 SMNVEV come from the germline V gene (reference sequence). The CDR3 here is CASRAGGPRTGELFF. The DNA of the CDR3 is TGTGCCAGCAGGGCGGGGGGGCCACGCACCGGGGAGCTGTTTTTT.

This clonotype occurred many times. The J gene is TRBJ1-2, the V gene TRBV29-1; D call uncertain. Trimming shortened V by 0 bases and J by 4 bases, and 12 bases separated the two germline ends. CDR1 SQVTM and CDR2 ANQGSEA come from the germline V gene. The CDR3 has 14 amino acids. CDR3 nucleotide sequence: TGCAGCGTTGAAGATCCTTGGCGCGGCTATGGCTACACCTTC. Translation: CSVEDPWRGYGYTF.

The chain has TRBV7-3 and TRBJ2-3; D is tentatively TRBD1 or TRBD2 (5 bases each). Trimming pared 5 bases from V and 4 bases from J, leaving 19 bases between. Germline loops: CDR1 SGHTA, CDR2 FQGTGA. The CDR3 loop spans 16 amino acids. The CDR3 nucleotides read TGTGCCAGCAGCCCAGCTCCGAGTTGGGGACCAGATACGCAGTATTTT. Residues: CASSPAPSWGPDTQYF.

This chain uses TRBV20-1 with TRBJ2-1; TRBD1 might be the D (6 bases). V lost 7 bases and J lost 3, with 19 bases in between. Germline assignment: CDR1 DFQATT and CDR2 SNEGSKA (reference sequence). This CDR3 has 15 residues. The CDR3 DNA is TGCAGTGTCGGACCACAGGGTCAAGTCTACAATGAGCAGTTCTTC. This translates into CSVGPQGQVYNEQFF.

The chain combines TRBV27 with TRBJ1-5; D unresolved. Germline V gene sequence: CDR1 MNHEY, CDR2 SMNVEV (reference sequence). This CDR3 comprises 15 residues. V was shortened by 5 bases and J by 5 bases, with 16 bases between the two germline ends. The CDR3 is CASSLSMGGYQPQHF. In DNA form, the CDR3 reads TGTGCCAGCAGTCTAAGTATGGGCGGGTATCAGCCCCAGCATTTT.

The V and J genes are TRBV20-1 and TRBJ2-5; D uncertain. Trimming took 7 bases from V and 0 from J, leaving 12 bases between them. CDR3 length: 13 amino acids. Germline CDR1 is DFQATT and CDR2 is SNEGSKA (reference sequence). Here the CDR3 DNA reads TGCAGTGTTGCCTTCCTAGACCAAGAGACCCAGTACTTC. It specifies CSVAFLDQETQYF.

This clonotype was seen repeatedly, ten times or more. V is TRBV20-1 and J is TRBJ1-1; TRBD1 aligns across 7 bases. With V trimmed by 6 bases and J by 1 base, 8 bases remained unmatched. The CDR3 is 14 residues long. Germline V CDR1 and CDR2: DFQATT, SNEGSKA (reference sequence). The CDR3 reads CSASRQGPNTEAFF. CDR3 sequence (DNA): TGCAGTGCGTCTCGACAGGGCCCGAACACTGAAGCTTTCTTT.

This clonotype was seen ten or more times. The V call is TRBV7-2, the J call TRBJ1-2; the D is unclear. CDR3 length equals 14 residues. Germline CDR1 and CDR2: SGHTA and FQGNSA. Between the trimmed V and J ends, which lost 1 base and 4 bases, there was a span of 10 bases. Written as DNA, the CDR3 is TGTGCCAGCAGCTTAGAGGGTTTGGGCTATGGCTACACCTTC. Translating it yields CASSLEGLGYGYTF.

This clonotype was counted between two and nine times. The chain is built from TRBV20-1 and TRBJ2-7, with 11 bases matching TRBD2. Germline assignment: CDR1 DFQATT and CDR2 SNEGSKA (reference sequence). This CDR3 contains 14 residues. V dropped 6 bases and J dropped 4; count of bases not matched to a gene: 8. The chain's CDR3 is CSADASGGKYEQYF. In DNA form, the CDR3 reads TGCAGTGCCGACGCTAGCGGGGGGAAATACGAGCAGTACTTC.